Each of the 27 T cell receptor beta chains below was sequenced from the same sample in a study of T-cell reconstitution after alpha-beta-depleted transplantation in children. Regarding the study as a whole: Among T cells one year after transplant, newly produced cells accounted for most counts and diversity.

TCRbeta library construction was performed incorporating unique molecular identifiers. Each CDR3 protein is one row after TCRdb ran MiXCR on the PCR reads. The data hold about 290,000 distinct CDR3 sequences, with roughly 7.8% observed a single time. No antigen is known for these receptors. This specimen was peripheral blood, taken 360 days after TCRalphabeta/CD19-depleted stem cell transplant. All receptors derive from a female patient aged 2-10 years who had a stem cell transplant for Fanconi anemia, so the T cells may come from the graft donor.

This clonotype has only a few counts. The chain is built from TRBV15 and TRBJ1-6; 7 bases fit TRBD1. This CDR3 is 18 amino acids long. The trim removed 3 bases at V and 1 base at J, leaving 9 bases unmatched. The germline V gene has CDR1 LNHNV and CDR2 YYDKDF (reference sequence). The CDR3 region has the DNA TGTGCCACCAGCAGGGATACAGGGGATCGGTCCTATAATTCACCCCTCCACTTT. This encodes CATSRDTGDRSYNSPLHF.

This clonotype was recorded only once. The rearrangement joins TRBV1 to TRBJ2-4; no DNA check was done on the table's D call, TRBD1. TRBV1 is designated a pseudogene. CDR3 length equals 13 residues. CDR3 region: CTSGGPALNIQYF. The CDR3 DNA reads TGCACCAGCGGGGGGCCCGCCTTAAACATTCAGTACTTC.

This clonotype came up a few times. The chain joins TRBV27 to TRBJ2-7, with 11 bases identical to TRBD1. Trimming removed 8 bases from V and 2 bases from J; junction bases left unmatched: 2. The germline V gene has CDR1 MNHEY and CDR2 SMNVEV (reference sequence). This CDR3 contains 13 residues. The CDR3 loop reads CASRTGGTYEQYF. CDR3 coding DNA: TGTGCCAGCCGGACAGGGGGCACCTACGAGCAGTACTTC.

This clonotype appeared many times. V is TRBV28 and J is TRBJ1-1; D ambiguous. Trimming pared 3 bases from V and 0 bases from J, leaving 5 bases between. Germline values: CDR1 MDHEN, CDR2 SYDVKM. There are 13 residues in the CDR3. CDR3 residues: CASSLPVNTEAFF. CDR3 coding DNA: TGTGCCAGCAGTTTGCCGGTGAACACTGAAGCTTTCTTT.

This clonotype came up a few times. The genes are TRBV6-6 and TRBJ2-3; a possible D gene is TRBD2 (7 bases). This CDR3 is built from 15 residues. Germline V gives CDR1 MNHNY, CDR2 SVGAGI (reference sequence). V was pared by 2 bases and J by 4 bases, with 13 bases between. CDR3 sequence: CASSYLAGAADTQYF. The CDR3 coding sequence is TGTGCCAGCAGTTACCTGGCGGGGGCCGCAGATACGCAGTATTTT.

This clonotype was observed a handful of times. The chain recombines TRBV5-5 with TRBJ2-7; a possible D gene is TRBD2 (5 bases). There are 14 residues in the CDR3. V was clipped by 0 bases and J by 2 bases, with 9 bases between them. The V gene's germline CDR1 is SGHKS and CDR2 YYEKEE (reference sequence). Here the CDR3 reads CASSLVPGTYEQYV. The CDR3 DNA is TGTGCCAGCAGCTTGGTGCCGGGGACCTACGAGCAGTACGTC.

This clonotype occurred many times. This may be a read error: a much more frequent sequence differs by one nucleotide. The rearrangement links TRBV7-9 to TRBJ2-3; D is unresolved. The germline V and J ends were trimmed by 3 bases and 2 bases, with 3 bases remaining between them. The CDR3 runs to 12 residues. Germline V gene sequence: CDR1 SEHNR, CDR2 FQNEAQ (reference sequence). The CDR3 sequence is CASSFDTDTQYF. DNA for the CDR3: TGTGCCAGCAGCTTCGACACAGATACGCAGTATTTT.

V is TRBV7-6 and J is TRBJ2-5, with no clear D. Germline V gene data show CDR1 as SGHVS and CDR2 as FNYEAQ. V lost 5 bases to trimming and J lost 5 bases, with 15 bases between them. CDR3 length equals 14 residues. The CDR3 reads CASSDTTFLETQYF. The CDR3 coding sequence is TGTGCCAGCAGCGACACCACCTTCCTGGAGACCCAGTACTTC.

This clonotype appeared a few times. The V call is TRBV7-2, the J call TRBJ2-5, with 9 bases that match TRBD2. CDR3 length equals 16 residues. After removal of 1 base from V and 5 bases from J, the junction contained 8 bases not matched to a gene. Per the germline V gene, CDR1 is SGHTA and CDR2 is FQGNSA. CDR3 loop: CASSLVPLAGRETQYF. In DNA, the CDR3 is TGTGCCAGCAGCTTAGTCCCACTAGCGGGCCGGGAGACCCAGTACTTC.

The sample holds many counts of this clonotype. The chain uses TRBV29-1 and TRBJ2-7; no clear D. From germline, CDR1 is SQVTM and CDR2 ANQGSEA. The V end lost 6 bases, the J end lost 5 bases, and 23 bases lay between the germline ends. This CDR3 spans 15 amino acids. The CDR3 bases are TGCAGCGTAGCCCCGAGTCCCAGAAGGGTCGACGAGCAGTACTTC. Translated: CSVAPSPRRVDEQYF.

At least ten counts were recorded for this clonotype. This rearrangement joins TRBV9 to TRBJ2-6; D remains ambiguous. The germline CDR1 and CDR2 sequences are SGDLS and YYNGEE. This CDR3 has 15 residues. Trimming pared 4 bases from V and 0 bases from J, leaving 8 bases between. In nucleotides, the CDR3 is TGTGCCAGCAGCCGAAGTTACTCTGGGGCCAACGTCCTGACTTTC. Its protein product is CASSRSYSGANVLTF.

This clonotype was counted many times. This chain uses TRBV29-1 with TRBJ1-2, with no clear D. V lost 4 bases and J 8 bases, leaving 11 bases between the germline ends. This CDR3 is 11 amino acids long. Germline V gene data show CDR1 as SQVTM and CDR2 as ANQGSEA. The CDR3 DNA sequence: TGCAGCGTTGTCCAACCAGCGGGCTACACCTTC. It is translated as CSVVQPAGYTF.

At least ten counts were recorded for this clonotype. V and J are TRBV9 and TRBJ2-5; a weak D match, TRBD2 (5 bases). Germline CDR1 reads SGDLS; CDR2 reads YYNGEE. The V end lost 0 bases, the J end lost 2 bases, and 14 bases lay between the germline ends. CDR3 length: 16 residues. CDR3 coding DNA: TGTGCCAGCAGCGTAGGAGCCTCCGGGGAACAAGAGACCCAGTACTTC. Protein product: CASSVGASGEQETQYF. Based on the CDR3 plus reference TRBV9 and TRBJ2-5, the full variable domain is DSGVTQTPKHLITATGQRVTLRCSPRSGDLSVYWYQQSLDQGLQFLIQYYNGEERAKGNILERFSAQQFPDLHSELNLSSLELGDSALYFCASSVGASGEQETQYFGPGTRLLVL.

Only a few counts were recorded for this clonotype. The chain couples TRBV7-2 to TRBJ1-2; D gene uncertain. This CDR3 region has 13 residues. From germline, CDR1 is SGHTA and CDR2 FQGNSA. With 1 base removed from V and 6 bases from J, the gap between germline ends came to 9 bases. The CDR3 spells CASSLVRIHGYTF. As DNA, the CDR3 is TGTGCCAGCAGCTTAGTCAGGATCCATGGCTACACCTTC.

This clonotype was seen repeatedly, ten times or more. The genes are TRBV12-3 or TRBV12-4 and TRBJ2-1, with a tentative D call TRBD2 (5 bases). The CDR3 length is 15 residues. V lost 3 bases to trimming and J lost 0 bases, with 9 bases between them. As DNA, the CDR3 is TGTGCCAGCAGTTTCGGAGCGGCCTCCTACAATGAGCAGTTCTTC. It yields the protein CASSFGAASYNEQFF.

This clonotype has at least ten counts. J is TRBJ2-1 and V is TRBV7-9; D is uncertain. V lost 0 bases to trimming and J lost 6 bases, with 12 bases between them. Germline CDR1 reads SEHNR; CDR2 reads FQNEAQ (reference sequence). The CDR3 is 15 amino acids. CDR3 coding DNA: TGTGCCAGCAGCTTAGCCGCACTACCTCTCAATGAGCAGTTCTTC. Translated, it gives CASSLAALPLNEQFF.

This clonotype was recorded only once. The chain carries TRBV15 and TRBJ2-7, with D tentatively TRBD2 (6 bases). V lost 1 base, J lost 3 bases, and 13 bases lay in between. The CDR3 spans 15 residues. Germline values: CDR1 LNHNV, CDR2 YYDKDF (reference sequence). This chain's CDR3 is CATSRGAGGIYEQYV. As DNA, the CDR3 is TGTGCCACCAGCAGAGGGGCCGGAGGGATCTACGAGCAGTACGTC.

This clonotype came up many times. The V call is TRBV5-1, the J call TRBJ2-5; D gene unclear. Trimming took 4 bases from V and 0 from J, leaving 7 bases between them. The CDR3 spans 13 residues. CDR1 is SGHRS and CDR2 is YFSETQ in the germline V gene. CDR3 loop: CASSGRDQETQYF. The CDR3 DNA reads as TGCGCCAGCAGCGGCCGGGACCAAGAGACCCAGTACTTC.

This chain uses TRBV18 with TRBJ1-4; D possibly corresponds to TRBD1 (5 bases). Germline V gives CDR1 KGHSH, CDR2 LQKENI. V lost 2 bases to trimming and J lost 0 bases, with 13 bases between them. The CDR3 totals 17 residues. The CDR3 protein is CASSPIKGTATNEKLFF. CDR3 in DNA: TGTGCCAGCTCACCAATTAAGGGGACGGCAACTAATGAAAAACTGTTTTTT.

This clonotype showed up many times. The chain is built from TRBV12-3 or TRBV12-4 and TRBJ2-7, with D possibly TRBD2 on 5 matching bases. There are 14 residues in the CDR3. V lost 0 bases and J lost 3, with 9 bases in between. The CDR3 protein is CASSLASEFYEQYF. CDR3 sequence (DNA): TGTGCCAGCAGTTTAGCTAGCGAGTTCTACGAGCAGTACTTC.

This chain links TRBV7-8 with TRBJ1-5; a weak D match, TRBD1 (6 bases). V lost 0 bases and J 5 bases, leaving 14 bases between the germline ends. The CDR3 runs to 16 residues. Germline V lookup: CDR1 SGHVS, CDR2 FQNEAQ. CDR3 in amino acids: CASSLAGGQGHQPQHF. The CDR3 DNA reads TGTGCCAGCAGCTTAGCCGGCGGGCAGGGGCATCAGCCCCAGCATTTT. Full variable domain (missing parts from reference TRBV7-8 and TRBJ1-5): GAGVSQSPRYKVAKRGQDVALRCDPISGHVSLFWYQQALGQGPEFLTYFQNEAQLDKSGLPSDRFFAERPEGSVSTLKIQRTQQEDSAVYLCASSLAGGQGHQPQHFGDGTRLSIL.

This clonotype was seen at least ten times. CDR3 DNA sequence: TGTGCCAGCAGTTCAGGACTATCCTACAATGAGCAGTTCTTC. The encoded protein is CASSSGLSYNEQFF. The chain links TRBV6-2 or TRBV6-3 to TRBJ2-1; D is possibly TRBD2 (6 bases). Germline V gene sequence: CDR1 MNHEY, CDR2 SVGEGT. The V end was cut by 4 bases, the J end by 1 base, with 8 bases between. The CDR3 totals 14 residues.

This clonotype was counted only a few times. The chain recombines TRBV11-2 with TRBJ2-1; no firm D call. There are 20 residues in the CDR3. The ends were cut back, 1 base at V and 0 bases at J, with 22 bases in the middle. The germline CDR1 and CDR2 sequences are SGHAT and FQNNGV. The CDR3 region is CASSLVQELLGGSSYNEQFF. The CDR3 DNA reads as TGTGCCAGCAGCTTAGTCCAGGAGCTTCTAGGTGGAAGCTCCTACAATGAGCAGTTCTTC.

This clonotype was picked up many times. This chain links TRBV20-1 with TRBJ2-4, with TRBD1 identical over 8 bases. This CDR3 spans 18 amino acids. Germline CDR1 is DFQATT and CDR2 is SNEGSKA (reference sequence). The V and J ends lost 0 bases and 3 bases, in that order; junction bases with no gene match: 13. The CDR3 DNA sequence: TGCAGTGCTAGAGATAGGACAGGGTATGGTTCGGGCAAAAACATTCAGTACTTC. Protein product: CSARDRTGYGSGKNIQYF.

This clonotype has ten or more counts. V and J are TRBV7-2 and TRBJ2-7, with D possibly being TRBD2 (6 bases). CDR3 size: 17 residues. Germline values: CDR1 SGHTA, CDR2 FQGNSA. V lost 2 bases and J lost 4, with 21 bases in between. The DNA for the CDR3 is TGTGCCAGCAGCTTAACGCGTCTCGCGGGGACGGTATACGAGCAGTACGTC. As protein: CASSLTRLAGTVYEQYV.

This clonotype was seen at least ten times. The J gene is TRBJ1-2, the V gene TRBV24-1; maybe TRBD1 (5 bases). V lost 0 bases to trimming and J lost 6 bases, with 10 bases between them. The CDR3 totals 14 residues. Germline-derived CDR1 and CDR2 are KGHDR and SFDVKD. As DNA, the CDR3 is TGTGCCACCAGTGATTTGAGACAGACCCATGGCTACACCTTC. Its translation: CATSDLRQTHGYTF.

The sample holds many counts of this clonotype. The V gene is TRBV20-1, the J gene TRBJ2-7; D not resolved. CDR3 length equals 12 residues. CDR1 and CDR2 from the germline V gene are DFQATT and SNEGSKA (reference sequence). Trimming took off 0 bases at V and 7 bases at J, with 10 bases between the two ends. CDR3 residues: CSARDTVFEQYF. For the CDR3, the DNA is TGCAGTGCTAGAGATACAGTCTTTGAGCAGTACTTC.